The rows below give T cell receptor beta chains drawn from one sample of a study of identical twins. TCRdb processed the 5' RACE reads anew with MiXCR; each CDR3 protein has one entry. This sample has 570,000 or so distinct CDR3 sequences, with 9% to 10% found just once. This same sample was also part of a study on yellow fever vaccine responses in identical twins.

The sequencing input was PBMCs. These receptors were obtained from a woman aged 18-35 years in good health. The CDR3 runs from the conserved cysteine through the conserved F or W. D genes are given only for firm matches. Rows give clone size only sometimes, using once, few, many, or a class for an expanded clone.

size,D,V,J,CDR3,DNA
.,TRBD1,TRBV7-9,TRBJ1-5,CASSLATGGNNQPQHF,TGTGCCAGCAGCTTAGCGACAGGGGGAAACAATCAGCCCCAGCATTTT
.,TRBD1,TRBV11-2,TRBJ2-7,CASSLGQGAKEQYF,TGTGCCAGCAGCTTAGGGCAGGGGGCAAAAGAGCAGTACTTC
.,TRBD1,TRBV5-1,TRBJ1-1,CASSSHQGANEAFF,TGCGCCAGCAGCTCGCACCAGGGGGCGAATGAAGCTTTCTTT
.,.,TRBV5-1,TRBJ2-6,CASSSYAGANVLTF,TGCGCCAGCAGCTCTTACGCTGGGGCCAACGTCCTGACTTTC
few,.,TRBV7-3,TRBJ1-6,CASSLAGFGNSPLHF,TGTGCCAGCAGCTTAGCAGGGTTTGGGAATTCACCCCTCCACTTT
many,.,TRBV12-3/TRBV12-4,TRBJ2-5,CASRGPETQYF,TGTGCCAGCAGAGGTCCGGAGACCCAGTACTTC
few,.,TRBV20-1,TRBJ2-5,CSARDRPQETQYF,TGCAGTGCTAGAGACAGGCCACAAGAGACCCAGTACTTC
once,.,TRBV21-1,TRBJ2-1,CASRPKENEQFF,TGTGCCAGCAGGCCGAAAGAGAATGAGCAGTTCTTC
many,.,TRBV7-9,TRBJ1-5,CASSQGPLIQPQHF,TGTGCCAGCAGCCAAGGGCCTCTCATCCAGCCCCAGCATTTT
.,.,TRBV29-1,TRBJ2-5,CSVEVGIETQYF,TGCAGCGTTGAGGTGGGGATAGAGACCCAGTACTTC
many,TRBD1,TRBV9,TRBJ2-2,CASSPRGQGNTGELFF,TGTGCCAGCAGCCCGAGGGGACAGGGGAACACCGGGGAGCTGTTTTTT
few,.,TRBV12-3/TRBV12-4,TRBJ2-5,CASSATGLGGTQYF,TGTGCCAGCAGTGCTACGGGACTCGGAGGGACCCAGTACTTC
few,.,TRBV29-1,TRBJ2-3,CSVGKGTDTQYF,TGCAGCGTTGGGAAAGGCACAGATACGCAGTATTTT
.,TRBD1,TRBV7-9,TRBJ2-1,CASSSLGQGNEQFF,TGTGCCAGCAGCTCGTTGGGACAGGGGAATGAGCAGTTCTTC
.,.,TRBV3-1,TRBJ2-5,CASSQVDGARETQYF,TGTGCCAGCAGCCAAGTGGATGGGGCCCGGGAGACCCAGTACTTC
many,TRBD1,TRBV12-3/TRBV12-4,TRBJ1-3,CASSLKGQGYFGNTIYF,TGTGCCAGCAGTTTGAAGGGACAGGGGTATTTTGGAAACACCATATATTTT
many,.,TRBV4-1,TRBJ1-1,CASSQDSQWGLTNTEAFF,TGCGCCAGCAGCCAAGATTCTCAGTGGGGATTGACGAACACTGAAGCTTTCTTT